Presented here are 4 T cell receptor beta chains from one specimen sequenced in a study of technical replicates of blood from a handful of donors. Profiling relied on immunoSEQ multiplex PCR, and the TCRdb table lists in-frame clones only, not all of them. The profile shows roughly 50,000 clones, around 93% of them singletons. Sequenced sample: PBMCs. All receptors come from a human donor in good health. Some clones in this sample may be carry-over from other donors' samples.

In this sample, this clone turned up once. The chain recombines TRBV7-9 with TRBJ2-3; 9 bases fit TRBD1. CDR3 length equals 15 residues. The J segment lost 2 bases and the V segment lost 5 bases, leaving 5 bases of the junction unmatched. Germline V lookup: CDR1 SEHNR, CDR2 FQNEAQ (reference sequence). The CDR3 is CASSARDRVTDTQYF. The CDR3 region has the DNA TGTGCCAGCAGCGCCCGGGACAGGGTCACAGATACGCAGTATTTT.

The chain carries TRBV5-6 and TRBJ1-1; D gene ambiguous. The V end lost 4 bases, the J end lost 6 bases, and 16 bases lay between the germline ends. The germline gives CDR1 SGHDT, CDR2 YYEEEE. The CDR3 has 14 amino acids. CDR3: CASSHEMRTAEAFF. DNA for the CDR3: TGTGCCAGCAGCCACGAAATGAGAACAGCTGAAGCTTTCTTT.

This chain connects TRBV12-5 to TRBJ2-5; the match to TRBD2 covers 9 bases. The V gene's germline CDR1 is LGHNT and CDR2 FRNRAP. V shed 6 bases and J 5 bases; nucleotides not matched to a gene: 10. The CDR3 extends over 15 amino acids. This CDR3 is CASGYYTAGGETQYF. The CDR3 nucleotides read TGTGCTAGTGGCTATTACACAGCGGGGGGTGAGACCCAGTACTTC.

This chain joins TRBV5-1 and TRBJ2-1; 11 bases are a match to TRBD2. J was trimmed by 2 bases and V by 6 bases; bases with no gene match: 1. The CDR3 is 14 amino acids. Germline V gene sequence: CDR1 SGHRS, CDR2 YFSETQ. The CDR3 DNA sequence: TGCGCCAGCACGACTAGCGGGGCCTACAATGAGCAGTTCTTC. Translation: CASTTSGAYNEQFF.